The 29 T cell receptor beta chains presented below share a single source sample, sequenced in a study of blood T cell repertoires in COVID-19. Repertoires were generated with immunoSEQ multiplex PCR, while TCRdb's copy carries only in-frame clones and drops some. In the table there are about 140,000 clones, approximately 82% of which are singletons. The sequencing input was peripheral blood. These receptors were taken from a human donor in a cohort sampled during active COVID-19.

This chain connects TRBV2 to TRBJ1-2; 7 bases align to TRBD1. Per germline, CDR1 SNHLY and CDR2 FYNNEI. V lost 6 bases and J lost 1; bases outside the gene matches: 2. This CDR3 has 13 residues. CDR3 amino acids: CASRGQINYGYTF. The DNA of the CDR3 is TGTGCCAGCAGGGGACAGATTAACTATGGCTACACCTTC.

The CDR3 DNA reads TGTGCCAGCAGCTTAGTGCGGGGAGGTCCAAATACGCAGTATTTT. Amino acids: CASSLVRGGPNTQYF. This rearrangement joins TRBV7-9 to TRBJ2-3, with a possible D match to TRBD2 (6 bases). Trimming shortened V by 1 base and J by 7 bases, and 15 bases separated the two germline ends. CDR3 length: 15 residues. Germline CDR1 is SEHNR and CDR2 is FQNEAQ (reference sequence).

J is TRBJ2-1 and V is TRBV29-1; 8 bases fit TRBD2. The V and J ends lost 5 bases and 7 bases, in that order; junction bases with no gene match: 10. CDR1 is SQVTM, CDR2 ANQGSEA, per germline. The length of the CDR3 is 14 residues. The CDR3 reads CSVSGTSSGNEQFF. The CDR3, as DNA: TGCAGCGTTTCCGGGACTAGTTCGGGGAATGAGCAGTTCTTC.

The chain links TRBV5-6 to TRBJ2-7; 8 nucleotides match TRBD1. Germline V gene sequence: CDR1 SGHDT, CDR2 YYEEEE. The length of the CDR3 is 17 residues. The junction had 14 bases not matched to a gene; V was cut back by 3 bases and J by 3 bases. For the CDR3, the DNA is TGTGCCAGCAGCTGGAGGGGAATACAGGGGGGTGGCTACGAGCAGTACTTC. It is translated as CASSWRGIQGGGYEQYF.

This clone was observed a few times. The chain has TRBV19 and TRBJ2-2; TRBD1 agrees at 10 bases. This CDR3 is built from 15 residues. Germline CDR1 is LNHDA and CDR2 is SQIVND (reference sequence). Trimming removed 3 bases from V and 3 bases from J; junction bases left unmatched: 1. The CDR3 protein is CASSIGTGDTGELFF. The CDR3 bases are TGTGCCAGTAGTATCGGGACAGGGGACACCGGGGAGCTGTTTTTT.

The gene calls are TRBV10-3 and TRBJ2-3; D perhaps matches TRBD2 (6 bases). Between the trimmed V and J ends, which lost 1 base and 7 bases, there was a span of 12 bases. This CDR3 spans 14 amino acids. From germline, CDR1 is ENHRY and CDR2 SYGVKD. CDR3 DNA: TGTGCCATCAGTGAGTACGTCGGGGGAAATACGCAGTATTTT. Its protein is CAISEYVGGNTQYF.

This rearrangement joins TRBV9 to TRBJ2-2, with D tentatively TRBD1 (6 bases). V was clipped by 0 bases and J by 3 bases, with 9 bases between them. The CDR3 sequence is 15 residues long. Germline V gene data show CDR1 as SGDLS and CDR2 as YYNGEE. The DNA for the CDR3 is TGTGCCAGCAGCGTAGTCCCAGGGGACACCGGGGAGCTGTTTTTT. Amino acid sequence: CASSVVPGDTGELFF.

The rearrangement joins TRBV12-5 to TRBJ1-1, with D maybe TRBD1 (5 bases). CDR1 LGHNT and CDR2 FRNRAP come from the germline V gene. The CDR3 loop spans 14 amino acids. V lost 7 bases and J lost 1, with 13 bases in between. The CDR3 here is CASADRRTNTEAFF. The CDR3 DNA reads TGTGCTAGTGCCGACAGACGGACGAACACTGAAGCTTTCTTT.

V gene TRBV19 combines with J gene TRBJ2-5; D may be TRBD1 (5 bases). This CDR3 comprises 19 residues. V lost 1 base, J lost 5 bases, and 26 bases lay in between. Germline V CDR1 and CDR2: LNHDA, SQIVND (reference sequence). The CDR3 sequence: CASSIGLGHRILGWETQYF. The CDR3 nucleotides read TGTGCCAGTAGTATAGGGTTGGGTCACAGGATATTAGGTTGGGAGACCCAGTACTTC.

In the case of this clone: The same CDR3 can be traced to other DNA sequences in this sample. This rearrangement joins TRBV6-5 to TRBJ2-3; a possible D gene is TRBD2 (6 bases). Trimming removed 6 bases at V and 2 bases at J, with 9 bases between. There are 13 residues in the CDR3. The V gene's germline CDR1 is MNHEY and CDR2 SVGAGI. The CDR3 sequence is CASRGTSTDTQYF. CDR3 bases: TGTGCCAGCAGAGGGACTTCCACAGATACGCAGTATTTT.

This sequence joins TRBV5-1 and TRBJ1-2; perhaps TRBD1 as D (5 bases). Germline values: CDR1 SGHRS, CDR2 YFSETQ. The CDR3 has 14 amino acids. V was trimmed by 3 bases and J by 2 bases, leaving 11 bases between them. CDR3 sequence reads: CASSSTTDNYGYTF. Written as DNA, the CDR3 is TGCGCCAGCAGCTCCACGACAGACAACTATGGCTACACCTTC.

This chain connects TRBV30 to TRBJ2-1, with a possible D match to TRBD1 (6 bases). V lost 4 bases, J lost 0 bases, and 13 bases lay in between. Germline V gene sequence: CDR1 GTSNPN, CDR2 SVGIG (reference sequence). CDR3 length equals 15 residues. Written as DNA, the CDR3 is TGTGCCTGGATTGGCCCGGACAGCTCCTACAATGAGCAGTTCTTC. This gives the protein CAWIGPDSSYNEQFF.

V and J are TRBV3-1 (or the pseudogene TRBV3-2) and TRBJ2-5; tentatively, D is TRBD2 (5 bases). There are 17 residues in the CDR3. Looked up from germline, CDR1 is LGHDT and CDR2 is YNNKEL (reference sequence). Trimming shortened V by 1 base and J by 2 bases, and 17 bases separated the two germline ends. The CDR3 here is CASSQGFREGFQETQYF. Written as DNA, the CDR3 is TGTGCCAGCAGCCAAGGGTTTCGGGAAGGGTTTCAAGAGACCCAGTACTTC.

The chain carries TRBV11-2 and TRBJ2-5; 16 nucleotides line up with TRBD2. J was trimmed by 5 bases and V by 4 bases; bases with no gene match: 13. Germline-derived CDR1 and CDR2 are SGHAT and FQNNGV. The CDR3 is 19 amino acids. CDR3 bases: TGTGCCAGCAGCTCTCAGGGACTAGCGGGAGGGACCCCCGGGGAGACCCAGTACTTC. Translation gives CASSSQGLAGGTPGETQYF.

The rearrangement links TRBV5-8 to TRBJ1-2, with D possibly being TRBD1 (5 bases). Germline values: CDR1 SGHTS, CDR2 YDEGEE. CDR3 length equals 13 residues. Trimming took 3 bases from V and 4 from J, leaving 10 bases between them. The CDR3 protein is CASSSETAYGYTF. The CDR3 region has the DNA TGTGCCAGCAGCTCCGAGACAGCCTATGGCTACACCTTC.

This chain uses TRBV18 with TRBJ1-2, with 8 bases lining up with TRBD1. J lost 6 bases, V lost 4 bases, and 7 bases had no gene match. The CDR3 is 14 amino acids. Germline V gene sequence: CDR1 KGHSH, CDR2 LQKENI. The CDR3 nucleotides read TGTGCCAGCTCACTGGACAGGGTGGCCCATGGCTACACCTTC. This sequence encodes CASSLDRVAHGYTF.

V and J are TRBV9 and TRBJ1-3; 9 bases are a match to TRBD1. Trimming removed 5 bases from V and 2 bases from J; junction bases left unmatched: 5. The CDR3 has 15 amino acids. Germline V gives CDR1 SGDLS, CDR2 YYNGEE. The CDR3 DNA reads as TGTGCCAGCAGGCCACAGGGGGCGCCTGGAAACACCATATATTTT. It is translated as CASRPQGAPGNTIYF.

This sequence joins TRBV18 and TRBJ2-7; TRBD1 matches 8 bases. This CDR3 spans 14 amino acids. Germline V gives CDR1 KGHSH, CDR2 LQKENI. The trim removed 5 bases at V and 3 bases at J, leaving 6 bases unmatched. The CDR3 DNA reads as TGTGCCAGCTCAAGGACAGGGCAATACTACGAGCAGTACTTC. As protein: CASSRTGQYYEQYF.

The chain uses TRBV18 and TRBJ1-5, with a tentative D call TRBD1 (5 bases). Trimming left V 5 bases short and J 2 bases short, with 10 bases between. This CDR3 has 14 residues. Germline V gene sequence: CDR1 KGHSH, CDR2 LQKENI. The CDR3 DNA reads TGTGCCAGCTCAGCCACGGGGGGCAATCAGCCCCAGCATTTT. This sequence encodes CASSATGGNQPQHF.

CDR3 sequence: CASSQDRTSVNSPLHF. CDR3 in DNA: TGTGCCAGCAGCCAAGATAGGACAAGCGTCAATTCACCCCTCCACTTT. V is TRBV4-2 and J is TRBJ1-6, with a tentative D call TRBD1 (5 bases). Deletions cut 0 bases from V and 7 bases from J, with 13 bases between. CDR3 length: 16 amino acids. The germline CDR1 and CDR2 sequences are LGHNA and YNFKEQ.

The chain couples TRBV21-1 to TRBJ2-7; TRBD2 reflects the table's D call only, with no check against the DNA. TRBV21-1 represents a pseudogene. The CDR3 consists of 15 residues. DNA for the CDR3: TGTGCCAGCAGCAAAGCAAACCGGGGAGGCTACGAGCAGTACTTC. Translating gives CASSKANRGGYEQYF.

This clone was picked up a small number of times. Other nucleotide sequences in the sample specify the same CDR3. CDR3: CASSPGQSYEQYF. Here the CDR3 DNA reads TGTGCCAGCAGCCCAGGACAGAGCTACGAGCAGTACTTC. V usage is TRBV7-3 and J usage is TRBJ2-7, with D tentatively TRBD1 (6 bases). V lost 5 bases and J lost 3, with 11 bases in between. This CDR3 is 13 amino acids long. CDR1 is SGHTA and CDR2 is FQGTGA in the germline V gene.

This clone was counted a single time. The chain is built from TRBV28 and TRBJ1-1; D remains ambiguous. Trimming pared 1 base from V and 7 bases from J, leaving 7 bases between. The V gene's germline CDR1 is MDHEN and CDR2 SYDVKM. The CDR3 consists of 12 residues. The CDR3 loop reads CASSLSPGEAFF. CDR3 in DNA: TGTGCCAGCAGTTTATCCCCCGGTGAAGCTTTCTTT.

The V call is TRBV6-5, the J call TRBJ2-7, with unresolved D. Germline V gene lookup returns CDR1 MNHEY and CDR2 SVGAGI. Trimming cost V 6 bases and J 3 bases, with 15 bases left between them. The CDR3 contains 14 residues. DNA of the CDR3: TGTGCCAGCAGGGGTGAGGCCGCCCGCTACGAGCAGTACTTC. Translated: CASRGEAARYEQYF.

V usage is TRBV29-1 and J usage is TRBJ1-3; unclear D gene. CDR1 SQVTM and CDR2 ANQGSEA come from the germline V gene. V gave up 4 bases and J gave up 4 bases, with 11 bases separating them. CDR3 length equals 13 residues. CDR3 amino acids: CSVAPSGGNTIYF. CDR3 nucleotide sequence: TGCAGCGTTGCGCCATCAGGAGGAAACACCATATATTTT.

This clone was counted between two and nine times. The chain combines TRBV29-1 with TRBJ2-1; a weak D match, TRBD1 (5 bases). This CDR3 contains 13 residues. CDR1 is SQVTM, CDR2 ANQGSEA, per germline. Trimming pared 8 bases from V and 2 bases from J, leaving 13 bases between. As DNA, the CDR3 is TGCAGCCTAAGGGGCTCAACCTACAATGAGCAGTTCTTC. Its protein product is CSLRGSTYNEQFF.

In its sample, this clone was seen a few times. The chain carries TRBV6-1 and TRBJ2-3; D may be TRBD1 (6 bases). This CDR3 spans 14 amino acids. Per the germline V gene, CDR1 is MNHNS and CDR2 is SASEGT. V lost 2 bases and J 4 bases, leaving 10 bases between the germline ends. Written as DNA, the CDR3 is TGTGCCAGCAGTGAACAAGGGGGACCAGATACGCAGTATTTT. Amino acids: CASSEQGGPDTQYF.

The chain couples TRBV20-1 to TRBJ2-5, with a possible D match to TRBD1 (6 bases). The CDR3 has 11 residues. Germline CDR1 is DFQATT and CDR2 is SNEGSKA (reference sequence). In DNA, the CDR3 is TGCAGCGTACAGGGAGCCGAGACCCAGTACTTC. Encoded protein: CSVQGAETQYF.

The rearrangement joins TRBV5-1 to TRBJ2-1; 10 bases fit TRBD2. V was clipped by 4 bases and J by 0 bases; unmatched bases: 7. The germline CDR1 and CDR2 sequences are SGHRS and YFSETQ. CDR3 length: 17 amino acids. The CDR3 sequence: CASSIRTSGYSYNEQFF. CDR3 bases: TGCGCCAGCAGCATAAGGACTAGCGGTTACTCCTACAATGAGCAGTTCTTC.